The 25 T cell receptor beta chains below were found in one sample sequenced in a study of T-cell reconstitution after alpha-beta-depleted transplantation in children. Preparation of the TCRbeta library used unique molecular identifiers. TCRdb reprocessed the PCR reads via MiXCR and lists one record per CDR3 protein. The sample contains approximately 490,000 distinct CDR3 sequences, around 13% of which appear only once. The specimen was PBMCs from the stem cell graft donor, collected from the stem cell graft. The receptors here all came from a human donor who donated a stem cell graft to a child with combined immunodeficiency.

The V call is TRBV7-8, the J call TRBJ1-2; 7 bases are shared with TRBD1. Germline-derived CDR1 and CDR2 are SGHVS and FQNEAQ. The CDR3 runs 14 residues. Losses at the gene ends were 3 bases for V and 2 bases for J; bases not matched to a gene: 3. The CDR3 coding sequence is TGTGCCAGCAGCTTGTCGGGACAGAACTATGGCTACACCTTC. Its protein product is CASSLSGQNYGYTF.

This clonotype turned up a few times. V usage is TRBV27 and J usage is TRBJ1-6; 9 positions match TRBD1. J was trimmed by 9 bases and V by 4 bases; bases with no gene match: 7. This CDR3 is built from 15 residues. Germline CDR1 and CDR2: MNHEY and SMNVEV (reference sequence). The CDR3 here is CASSSTTGGSSPLHF. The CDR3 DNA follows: TGTGCCAGCAGTTCAACAACAGGGGGCAGTTCACCCCTCCACTTT.

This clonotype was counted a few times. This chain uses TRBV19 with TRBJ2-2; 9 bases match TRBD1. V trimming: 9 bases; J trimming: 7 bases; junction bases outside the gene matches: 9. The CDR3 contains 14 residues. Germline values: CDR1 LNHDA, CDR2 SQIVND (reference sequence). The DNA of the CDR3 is TGTGCCAGCAACCCGACAGGGGGTGGCGGGGAGCTGTTTTTT. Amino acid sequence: CASNPTGGGGELFF.

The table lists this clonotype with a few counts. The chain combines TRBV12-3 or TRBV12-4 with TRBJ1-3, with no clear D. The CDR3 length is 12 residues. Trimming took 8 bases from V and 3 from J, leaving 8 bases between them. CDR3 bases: TGTGCCAGCGTCAGTTTTGGAAACACCATATATTTT. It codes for CASVSFGNTIYF.

Here the CDR3 reads CASSLRTGYNEQFF. For the CDR3, the DNA is TGTGCCAGCAGTCTGAGAACCGGGTACAATGAGCAGTTCTTC. The chain combines TRBV6-1 with TRBJ2-1, with D unresolved. The V and J ends lost 5 bases and 4 bases respectively, with 12 bases between them. The CDR3 spans 14 residues. Germline assignment: CDR1 MNHNS and CDR2 SASEGT.

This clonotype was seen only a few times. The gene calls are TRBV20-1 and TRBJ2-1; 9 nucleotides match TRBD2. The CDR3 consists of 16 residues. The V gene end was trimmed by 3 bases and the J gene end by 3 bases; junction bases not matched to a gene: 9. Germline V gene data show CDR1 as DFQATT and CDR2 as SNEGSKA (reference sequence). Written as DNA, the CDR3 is TGCAGTGCTAGTCCCCCTCCTAGCGGGGTCTACAATGAGCAGTTCTTC. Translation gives CSASPPPSGVYNEQFF.

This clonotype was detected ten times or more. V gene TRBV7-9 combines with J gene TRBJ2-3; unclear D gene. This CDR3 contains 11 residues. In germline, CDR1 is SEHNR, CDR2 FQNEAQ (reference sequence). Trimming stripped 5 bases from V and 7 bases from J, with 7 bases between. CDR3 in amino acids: CASSPQYTQYF. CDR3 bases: TGTGCCAGCAGCCCCCAGTATACGCAGTATTTT. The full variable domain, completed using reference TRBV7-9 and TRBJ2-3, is DTGVSQNPRHKITKRGQNVTFRCDPISEHNRLYWYRQTLGQGPEFLTYFQNEAQLEKSRLLSDRFSAERPKGSFSTLEIQRTEQGDSAMYLCASSPQYTQYFGPGTRLTVL.

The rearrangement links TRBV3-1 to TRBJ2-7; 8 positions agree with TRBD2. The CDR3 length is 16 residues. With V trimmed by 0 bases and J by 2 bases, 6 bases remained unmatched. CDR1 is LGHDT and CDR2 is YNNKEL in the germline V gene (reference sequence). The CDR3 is CASSQEFLAGPYEQYF. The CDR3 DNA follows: TGTGCCAGCAGCCAAGAGTTCCTAGCGGGTCCCTACGAGCAGTACTTC.

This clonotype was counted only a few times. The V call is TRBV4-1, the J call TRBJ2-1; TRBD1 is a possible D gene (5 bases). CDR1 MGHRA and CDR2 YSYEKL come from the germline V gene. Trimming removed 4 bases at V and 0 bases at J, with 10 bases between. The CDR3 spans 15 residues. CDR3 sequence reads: CASSLTASSYNEQFF. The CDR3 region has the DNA TGCGCCAGCAGCCTGACAGCGAGCTCCTACAATGAGCAGTTCTTC.

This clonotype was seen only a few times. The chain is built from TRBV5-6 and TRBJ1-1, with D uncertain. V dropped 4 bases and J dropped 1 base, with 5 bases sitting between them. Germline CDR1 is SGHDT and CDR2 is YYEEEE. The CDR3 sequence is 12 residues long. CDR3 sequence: CASSRWNTEAFF. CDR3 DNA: TGTGCCAGCAGCAGGTGGAACACTGAAGCTTTCTTT.

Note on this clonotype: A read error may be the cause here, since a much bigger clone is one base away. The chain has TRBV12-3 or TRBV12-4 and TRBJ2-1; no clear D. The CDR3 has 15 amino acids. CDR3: CVVLSRPSSYDEQFF. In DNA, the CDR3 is TGTGTTGTATTATCGCGGCCGAGCTCCTACGATGAGCAGTTCTTC.

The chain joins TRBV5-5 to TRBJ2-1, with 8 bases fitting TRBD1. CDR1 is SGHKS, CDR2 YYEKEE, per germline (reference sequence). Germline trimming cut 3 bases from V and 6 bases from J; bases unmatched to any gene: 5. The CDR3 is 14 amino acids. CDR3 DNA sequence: TGTGCCAGCAGCTGGCAGGGGGCGCTCAATGAGCAGTTCTTC. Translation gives CASSWQGALNEQFF.

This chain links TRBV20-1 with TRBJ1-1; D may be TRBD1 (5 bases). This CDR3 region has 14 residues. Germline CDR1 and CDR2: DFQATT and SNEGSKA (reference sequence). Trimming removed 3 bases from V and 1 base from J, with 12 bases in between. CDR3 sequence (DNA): TGCAGTGCTAGTCGGGGACGGGAGAACACTGAAGCTTTCTTT. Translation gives CSASRGRENTEAFF.

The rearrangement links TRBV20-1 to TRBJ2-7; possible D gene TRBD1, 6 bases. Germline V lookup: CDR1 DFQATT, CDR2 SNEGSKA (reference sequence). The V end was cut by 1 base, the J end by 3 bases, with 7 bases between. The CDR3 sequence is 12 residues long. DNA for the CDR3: TGCAGTGCTAGAGGGACAGACTACGAGCAGTACTTC. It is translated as CSARGTDYEQYF.

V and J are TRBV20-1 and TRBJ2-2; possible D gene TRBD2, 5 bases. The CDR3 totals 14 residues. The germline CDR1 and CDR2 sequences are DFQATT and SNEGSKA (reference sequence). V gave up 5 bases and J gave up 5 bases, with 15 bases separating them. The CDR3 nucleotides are TGCAGTGCTCCCTCCGGGGATGGGACCGGGGAGCTGTTTTTT. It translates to CSAPSGDGTGELFF.

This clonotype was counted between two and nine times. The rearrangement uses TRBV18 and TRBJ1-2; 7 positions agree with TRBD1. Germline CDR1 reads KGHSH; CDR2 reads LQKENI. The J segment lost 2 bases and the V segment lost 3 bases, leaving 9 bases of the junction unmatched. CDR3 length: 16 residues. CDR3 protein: CASSPTNRGKNYGYTF. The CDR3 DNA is TGTGCCAGCTCACCGACCAACAGGGGTAAAAACTATGGCTACACCTTC. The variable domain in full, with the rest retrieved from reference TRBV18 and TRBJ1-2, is NAGVMQNPRHLVRRRGQEARLRCSPMKGHSHVYWYRQLPEEGLKFMVYLQKENIIDESGMPKERFSAEFPKEGPSILRIQQVVRGDSAAYFCASSPTNRGKNYGYTFGSGTRLTVV.

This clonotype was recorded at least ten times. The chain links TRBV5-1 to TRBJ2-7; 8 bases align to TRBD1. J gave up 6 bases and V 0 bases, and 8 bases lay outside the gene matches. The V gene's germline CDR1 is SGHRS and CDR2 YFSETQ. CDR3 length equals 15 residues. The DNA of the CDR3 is TGCGCCAGCAGCTTGGACGGGACAGGCTATTTCGAGCAGTACTTC. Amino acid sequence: CASSLDGTGYFEQYF.

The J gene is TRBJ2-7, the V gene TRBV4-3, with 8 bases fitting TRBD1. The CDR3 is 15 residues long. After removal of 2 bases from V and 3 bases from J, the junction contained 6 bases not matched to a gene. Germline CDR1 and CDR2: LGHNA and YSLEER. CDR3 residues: CASSQFGQGGYEQYF. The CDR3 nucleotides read TGCGCCAGCAGCCAATTTGGACAGGGCGGCTACGAGCAGTACTTC.

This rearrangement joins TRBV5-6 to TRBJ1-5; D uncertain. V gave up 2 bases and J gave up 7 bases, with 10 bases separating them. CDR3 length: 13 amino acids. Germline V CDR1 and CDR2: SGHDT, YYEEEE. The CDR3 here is CASSLSGLQPQHF. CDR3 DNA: TGTGCCAGCAGCTTATCTGGCCTACAGCCCCAGCATTTT.

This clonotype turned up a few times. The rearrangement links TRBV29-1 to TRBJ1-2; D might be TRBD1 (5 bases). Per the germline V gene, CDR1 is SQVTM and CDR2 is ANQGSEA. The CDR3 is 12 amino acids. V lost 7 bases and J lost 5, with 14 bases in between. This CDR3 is CSGLAGEYGYTF. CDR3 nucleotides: TGCAGCGGCCTAGCGGGGGAGTATGGCTACACCTTC.

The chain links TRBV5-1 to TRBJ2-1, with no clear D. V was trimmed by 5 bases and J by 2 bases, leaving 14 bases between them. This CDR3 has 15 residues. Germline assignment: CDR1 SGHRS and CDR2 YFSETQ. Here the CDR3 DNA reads TGCGCCAGCAGTTCAACAGAAAAACCCTACAATGAGCAGTTCTTC. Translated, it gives CASSSTEKPYNEQFF.

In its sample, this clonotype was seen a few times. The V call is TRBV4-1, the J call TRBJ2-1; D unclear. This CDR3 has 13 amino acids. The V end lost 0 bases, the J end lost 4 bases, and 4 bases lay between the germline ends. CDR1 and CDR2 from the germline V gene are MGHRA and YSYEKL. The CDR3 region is CASSQEGYNEQFF. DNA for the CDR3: TGCGCCAGCAGCCAAGAAGGTTACAATGAGCAGTTCTTC.

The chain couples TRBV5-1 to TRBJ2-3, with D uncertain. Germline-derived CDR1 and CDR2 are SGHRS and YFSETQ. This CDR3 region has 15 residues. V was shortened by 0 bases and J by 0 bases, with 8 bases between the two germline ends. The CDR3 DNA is TGCGCCAGCAGCTTGGGGGTCAGCAGCACAGATACGCAGTATTTT. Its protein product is CASSLGVSSTDTQYF.

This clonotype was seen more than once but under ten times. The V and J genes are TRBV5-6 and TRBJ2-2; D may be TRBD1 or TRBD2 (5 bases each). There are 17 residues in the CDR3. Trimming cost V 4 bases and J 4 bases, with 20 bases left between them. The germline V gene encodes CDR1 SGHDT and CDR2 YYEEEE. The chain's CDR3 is CASSPQAGTLSTGELFF. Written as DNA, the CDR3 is TGTGCCAGCAGCCCCCAAGCCGGGACGTTAAGCACCGGGGAGCTGTTTTTT.

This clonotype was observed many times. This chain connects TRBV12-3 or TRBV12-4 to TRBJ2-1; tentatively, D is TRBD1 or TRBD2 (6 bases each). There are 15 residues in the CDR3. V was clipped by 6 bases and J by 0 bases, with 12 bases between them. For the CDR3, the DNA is TGTGCCAGCAGCAAAGGGGGGAGCTCCTACAATGAGCAGTTCTTC. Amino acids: CASSKGGSSYNEQFF.